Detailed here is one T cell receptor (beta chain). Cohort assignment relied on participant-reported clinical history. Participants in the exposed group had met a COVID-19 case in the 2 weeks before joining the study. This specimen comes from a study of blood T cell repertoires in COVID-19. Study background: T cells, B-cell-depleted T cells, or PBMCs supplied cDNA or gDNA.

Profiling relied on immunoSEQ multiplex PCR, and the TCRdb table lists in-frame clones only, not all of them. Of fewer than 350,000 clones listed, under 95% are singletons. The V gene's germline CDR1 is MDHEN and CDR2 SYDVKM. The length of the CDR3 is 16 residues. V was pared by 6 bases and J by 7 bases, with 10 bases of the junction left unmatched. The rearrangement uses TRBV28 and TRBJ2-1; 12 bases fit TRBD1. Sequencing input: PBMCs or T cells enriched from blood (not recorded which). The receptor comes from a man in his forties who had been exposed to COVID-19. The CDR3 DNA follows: TGTGCCAGCAGGATACCTCCGGGACAGGGGGCGAATGAGCAGTTCTTC. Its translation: CASRIPPGQGANEQFF. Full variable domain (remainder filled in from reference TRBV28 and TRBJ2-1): DVKVTQSSRYLVKRTGEKVFLECVQDMDHENMFWYRQDPGLGLRLIYFSYDVKMKEKGDIPEGYSVSREKKERFSLILESASTNQTSMYLCASRIPPGQGANEQFFGPGTRLTVL.